This T cell receptor beta chain was recorded in a study of T cells in Graves' hyperthyroidism and ophthalmopathy. This clonotype was observed at least ten times. TCR beta CDR3 regions were amplified from RNA transcripts. When the TCR CDR3 underwent first-round RT-PCR, the HTBI primer set was used. In TCRdb, the multiplex PCR reads were re-called with MiXCR into one record per CDR3 protein. The sample contains around 110,000 distinct CDR3 sequences, 16% of which appear only once. V was clipped by 3 bases and J by 11 bases, with 16 bases between them. The CDR3 runs to 12 residues. The germline V gene encodes CDR1 DFQATT and CDR2 SNEGSKA (reference sequence).

Sequencing input: blood. The receptor was isolated from a woman between 50 and 59 years old with Graves' hyperthyroidism. V gene TRBV20-1 combines with J gene TRBJ1-1; perhaps TRBD1 as D (5 bases). The CDR3 here is CSASGAWDDAFF. The CDR3 region has the DNA TGCAGTGCTAGCGGGGCCTGGGACGACGCTTTCTTT.